This passage covers 29 T cell receptor beta chains from one sample sequenced in a study of radiotherapy plus CTLA-4 blockade in lung cancer. The table came from immunoSEQ multiplex PCR; TCRdb's copy has only in-frame clones and leaves some out. Of approximately 99,000 clones listed, 70% to 90% are singletons. The starting material was peripheral blood, obtained from a patient treated with radiotherapy plus ipilimumab. All receptors derive from a human donor with non-small cell lung cancer that progressed on radiotherapy plus ipilimumab.

The rearrangement joins TRBV18 to TRBJ1-1; the D is unclear. V lost 3 bases to trimming and J lost 1 base, with 9 bases between them. Germline-derived CDR1 and CDR2 are KGHSH and LQKENI. The CDR3 is 14 residues long. The CDR3 loop reads CASSPGSKNTEAFF. The DNA for the CDR3 is TGTGCCAGCTCACCGGGGTCCAAGAACACTGAAGCTTTCTTT.

The rearrangement joins TRBV11-2 to TRBJ2-5; D gene ambiguous. CDR3 size: 13 residues. V was trimmed by 1 base and J by 5 bases, leaving 8 bases between them. Germline CDR1 is SGHAT and CDR2 is FQNNGV. CDR3 region: CASSLGFSETQYF. The CDR3 DNA reads TGTGCCAGCAGCTTAGGATTTTCGGAGACCCAGTACTTC.

The V gene is TRBV30, the J gene TRBJ2-5; unclear D gene. Deletions cut 1 base from V and 1 base from J, with 10 bases between. Germline CDR1 is GTSNPN and CDR2 is SVGIG (reference sequence). This CDR3 is built from 14 residues. The CDR3 is CAWSATNTQETQYF. CDR3 nucleotide sequence: TGTGCCTGGAGTGCCACGAATACCCAAGAGACCCAGTACTTC.

The V call is TRBV5-6, the J call TRBJ1-2; D is perhaps TRBD1 (6 bases). Germline V gene sequence: CDR1 SGHDT, CDR2 YYEEEE. Trimming removed 0 bases at V and 6 bases at J, with 9 bases between. The CDR3 contains 13 residues. CDR3 nucleotides: TGTGCCAGCAGCTTGGGGGGGACACATGGCTACACCTTC. Protein sequence: CASSLGGTHGYTF.

This clone was observed once. CDR3 DNA: TGTGCCAGCAGGAATCGGGACAGTTTGTCCTACGAGCAGTACTTC. This gives the protein CASRNRDSLSYEQYF. The J gene is TRBJ2-7, the V gene TRBV7-8; 7 bases agree with TRBD1. The junction had 9 bases not matched to a gene; V was cut back by 6 bases and J by 1 base. Per the germline V gene, CDR1 is SGHVS and CDR2 is FQNEAQ. The CDR3 length is 15 residues.

The gene calls are TRBV7-3 and TRBJ1-2; perhaps TRBD1 as D (5 bases). The CDR3 contains 12 residues. Per germline, CDR1 SGHTA and CDR2 FQGTGA. Trimming pared 3 bases from V and 10 bases from J, leaving 12 bases between. CDR3 DNA: TGTGCCAGCAGCTTGGGGCAGGCATTCTACACCTTC. This sequence encodes CASSLGQAFYTF.

There are a few counts of this clone. The chain links TRBV4-1 to TRBJ2-7, with 10 bases that match TRBD2. Unmatched junction bases numbered 6, after V lost 3 bases and J lost 4 bases. The CDR3 consists of 15 residues. Germline CDR1 and CDR2: MGHRA and YSYEKL. DNA for the CDR3: TGCGCCAGCAGCCATCGCGGGACTAGCGCTTACGAGCAGTACTTC. It encodes CASSHRGTSAYEQYF.

This chain links TRBV30 with TRBJ1-1, with D perhaps TRBD1 (6 bases). Germline values: CDR1 GTSNPN, CDR2 SVGIG (reference sequence). CDR3 length: 13 amino acids. The V end was cut by 4 bases, the J end by 5 bases, with 14 bases between. CDR3 in DNA: TGTGCCTGGAACGATGAGGGGGGTACTGAAGCTTTCTTT. Translation gives CAWNDEGGTEAFF.

The J gene is TRBJ1-1, the V gene TRBV7-9, with D possibly being TRBD1 (6 bases). V was cut by 5 bases and J by 1 base, with 11 bases left in between. The CDR3 extends over 14 amino acids. Germline CDR1 SEHNR, CDR2 FQNEAQ (reference sequence). Here the CDR3 reads CASSVQGPNTEAFF. The CDR3 coding sequence is TGTGCCAGCAGCGTACAGGGTCCGAACACTGAAGCTTTCTTT.

V usage is TRBV18 and J usage is TRBJ1-5; D perhaps matches TRBD1 (6 bases). CDR3 size: 15 residues. V shed 4 bases and J shed 0 bases, with 10 bases lying between them. CDR1 is KGHSH and CDR2 is LQKENI in the germline V gene. The CDR3 DNA follows: TGTGCCAGCTCACTCGGCAGGGGTAGCAATCAGCCCCAGCATTTT. Its protein product is CASSLGRGSNQPQHF.

The rearrangement links TRBV5-1 to TRBJ2-3; a possible D gene is TRBD2 (6 bases). The CDR3 is made up of 14 amino acids. Trimming removed 0 bases at V and 1 base at J, with 6 bases between. In germline, CDR1 is SGHRS, CDR2 YFSETQ. The CDR3 reads CASSLAGGTDTQYF. In DNA, the CDR3 is TGCGCCAGCAGCTTGGCGGGAGGCACAGATACGCAGTATTTT.

This clone is a singleton in its sample. CDR3 protein: CASSLGQQETQYF. CDR3 coding DNA: TGTGCCAGCAGTTTGGGACAGCAAGAGACCCAGTACTTC. This chain connects TRBV7-3 to TRBJ2-5; 7 nucleotides align to TRBD1. Per the germline V gene, CDR1 is SGHTA and CDR2 is FQGTGA. V gave up 6 bases and J gave up 2 bases; unmatched junction bases: 3. The CDR3 loop spans 13 amino acids.

This clone showed up just a few times. The gene calls are TRBV18 and TRBJ1-4; D gene uncertain. The V gene's germline CDR1 is KGHSH and CDR2 LQKENI. Trimming pared 1 base from V and 1 base from J, leaving 4 bases between. The CDR3 spans 14 residues. The CDR3: CASSPQGTNEKLFF. The CDR3 coding sequence is TGTGCCAGCTCACCACAGGGAACTAATGAAAAACTGTTTTTT.

The chain recombines TRBV5-8 with TRBJ2-7, with 7 bases identical to TRBD1. V trimming: 3 bases; J trimming: 8 bases; junction bases outside the gene matches: 14. The germline CDR1 and CDR2 sequences are SGHTS and YDEGEE. This CDR3 spans 15 amino acids. This CDR3 reads CASSWNDRARTKQYF. CDR3 DNA: TGTGCCAGCAGCTGGAACGACAGGGCTCGCACCAAGCAGTACTTC.

The V gene is TRBV25-1, the J gene TRBJ1-2; 8 nucleotides agree with TRBD1. Germline V gives CDR1 MGHDK, CDR2 SYGVNS. The CDR3 has 14 residues. Losses at the gene ends were 5 bases for V and 5 bases for J; bases not matched to a gene: 7. The CDR3 sequence: CASSRTGREYGYTF. DNA of the CDR3: TGTGCCAGCAGTCGGACAGGGAGAGAATATGGCTACACCTTC.

This chain connects TRBV6-1 to TRBJ2-7; D is uncertain. Trimming cost V 6 bases and J 0 bases, with 12 bases left between them. Germline V gives CDR1 MNHNS, CDR2 SASEGT. The CDR3 has 14 amino acids. CDR3: CASSLRSTSYEQYF. CDR3 coding DNA: TGTGCCAGCAGCTTAAGGAGCACCTCCTACGAGCAGTACTTC.

The V gene is TRBV5-8, the J gene TRBJ2-7, with TRBD1 matching 10 bases. Germline trimming cut 6 bases from V and 7 bases from J; bases unmatched to any gene: 13. This CDR3 region has 15 residues. Germline V gene data show CDR1 as SGHTS and CDR2 as YDEGEE. In nucleotides, the CDR3 is TGTGCCAGCACCATGCGACGACAGGGGGCTGGTGAGCAGTACTTC. Its protein product is CASTMRRQGAGEQYF.

A few counts support this clone. CDR3 DNA: TGTGCCAGCAGTTACCGGGGGCTCTCTGGAAACACCATATATTTT. This codes for CASSYRGLSGNTIYF. The chain couples TRBV6-5 to TRBJ1-3; weak D call: TRBD1 (6 bases). This CDR3 comprises 15 residues. Germline lookup yields CDR1 MNHEY and CDR2 SVGAGI. V lost 2 bases and J 0 bases, leaving 8 bases between the germline ends.

The rearrangement uses TRBV28 and TRBJ2-7; D tentatively reads TRBD1 or TRBD2 (5 bases each). Germline CDR1 MDHEN, CDR2 SYDVKM. The length of the CDR3 is 15 residues. V was trimmed by 5 bases and J by 7 bases, leaving 21 bases between them. The CDR3 DNA sequence: TGTGCCAGCAGTACAGGCGGGTTTCTTGTAATTGAGCAGTACTTC. Its protein is CASSTGGFLVIEQYF.

The chain has TRBV5-1 and TRBJ1-1; TRBD1 matches 8 bases. Trimming at V came to 3 bases and at J to 3 bases, leaving 13 bases not matched to a gene. Germline V gene lookup returns CDR1 SGHRS and CDR2 YFSETQ. The CDR3 length is 17 residues. CDR3 bases: TGCGCCAGCAGCTGGAGTACAGGGGGTACGGGGTACACTGAAGCTTTCTTT. Amino acids: CASSWSTGGTGYTEAFF.

V and J are TRBV6-5 and TRBJ2-1, with a possible D match to TRBD2 (6 bases). Germline V gives CDR1 MNHEY, CDR2 SVGAGI. Trimming cost V 5 bases and J 0 bases, with 8 bases left between them. This CDR3 has 14 residues. CDR3 nucleotide sequence: TGTGCCAGCAGTACCGGGAGCTCCTACAATGAGCAGTTCTTC. This translates into CASSTGSSYNEQFF.

V and J are TRBV18 and TRBJ1-1; TRBD1 might be the D (6 bases). V lost 3 bases, J lost 11 bases, and 16 bases lay in between. CDR3 size: 13 residues. Germline values: CDR1 KGHSH, CDR2 LQKENI. CDR3: CASSPPGAGSAFF. CDR3 nucleotide sequence: TGTGCCAGCTCACCCCCGGGGGCGGGTAGTGCTTTCTTT.

The genes are TRBV4-1 and TRBJ1-5; D is ambiguous. CDR3 length: 14 amino acids. Trimming stripped 0 bases from V and 4 bases from J, with 7 bases between. Germline V gene lookup returns CDR1 MGHRA and CDR2 YSYEKL. The CDR3 DNA reads TGCGCCAGCAGCCAAGAAAGAGCGAATCAGCCCCAGCATTTT. Translated: CASSQERANQPQHF.

J is TRBJ1-1 and V is TRBV2; D gene unclear. V lost 3 bases and J lost 11, with 16 bases in between. The CDR3 extends over 13 amino acids. Looked up from germline, CDR1 is SNHLY and CDR2 is FYNNEI. CDR3 protein: CASSEAAGSRAFF. CDR3 nucleotide sequence: TGTGCCAGCAGTGAGGCGGCAGGCTCACGGGCTTTCTTT.

This chain links TRBV6-5 with TRBJ2-7; no clear D. The CDR3 is made up of 13 amino acids. Trimming took off 2 bases at V and 1 base at J, with 6 bases between the two ends. Germline CDR1 MNHEY, CDR2 SVGAGI. This CDR3 is CASSYTGSYEQYF. The CDR3 nucleotides are TGTGCCAGCAGTTACACCGGTTCCTACGAGCAGTACTTC.

This chain connects TRBV25-1 to TRBJ2-2; D is possibly TRBD2 (6 bases). There are 15 residues in the CDR3. V was clipped by 8 bases and J by 2 bases, with 15 bases between them. Per germline, CDR1 MGHDK and CDR2 SYGVNS. The CDR3 DNA follows: TGTGCCAGCGCCTCCCCGGGACTCAACACCGGGGAGCTGTTTTTT. Its protein is CASASPGLNTGELFF. The whole variable domain, remainder taken from reference TRBV25-1 and TRBJ2-2, is EADIYQTPRYLVIGTGKKITLECSQTMGHDKMYWYQQDPGMELHLIHYSYGVNSTEKGDLSSESTVSRIRTEHFPLTLESARPSHTSQYLCASASPGLNTGELFFGEGSRLTVL.

The chain recombines TRBV5-1 with TRBJ2-1; D uncertain. CDR1 is SGHRS, CDR2 YFSETQ, per germline. The CDR3 is 16 amino acids. Trimming cost V 0 bases and J 5 bases, with 15 bases left between them. The CDR3 here is CASSLATRPVDNEQFF. The CDR3 DNA is TGCGCCAGCAGCTTGGCCACGCGGCCGGTCGACAATGAGCAGTTCTTC. The entire variable domain, with the rest obtained from reference TRBV5-1 and TRBJ2-1, is as follows: KAGVTQTPRYLIKTRGQQVTLSCSPISGHRSVSWYQQTPGQGLQFLFEYFSETQRNKGNFPGRFSGRQFSNSRSEMNVSTLELGDSALYLCASSLATRPVDNEQFFGPGTRLTVL.

This clone has only one observation. This rearrangement joins TRBV9 to TRBJ1-1; D is uncertain. Trimming stripped 0 bases from V and 1 base from J, with 4 bases between. Germline-derived CDR1 and CDR2 are SGDLS and YYNGEE. The CDR3 consists of 13 residues. In nucleotides, the CDR3 is TGTGCCAGCAGCGTAGGTCGGAACACTGAAGCTTTCTTT. This encodes CASSVGRNTEAFF.

This clone was recorded once. J is TRBJ1-5 and V is TRBV5-6, with unresolved D. V was cut by 0 bases and J by 7 bases, with 11 bases left in between. The CDR3 runs 14 residues. Germline V gene lookup returns CDR1 SGHDT and CDR2 YYEEEE. In DNA, the CDR3 is TGTGCCAGCAGCTTGGGAGTGGGCTCGCAGCCCCAGCATTTT. Translation: CASSLGVGSQPQHF.